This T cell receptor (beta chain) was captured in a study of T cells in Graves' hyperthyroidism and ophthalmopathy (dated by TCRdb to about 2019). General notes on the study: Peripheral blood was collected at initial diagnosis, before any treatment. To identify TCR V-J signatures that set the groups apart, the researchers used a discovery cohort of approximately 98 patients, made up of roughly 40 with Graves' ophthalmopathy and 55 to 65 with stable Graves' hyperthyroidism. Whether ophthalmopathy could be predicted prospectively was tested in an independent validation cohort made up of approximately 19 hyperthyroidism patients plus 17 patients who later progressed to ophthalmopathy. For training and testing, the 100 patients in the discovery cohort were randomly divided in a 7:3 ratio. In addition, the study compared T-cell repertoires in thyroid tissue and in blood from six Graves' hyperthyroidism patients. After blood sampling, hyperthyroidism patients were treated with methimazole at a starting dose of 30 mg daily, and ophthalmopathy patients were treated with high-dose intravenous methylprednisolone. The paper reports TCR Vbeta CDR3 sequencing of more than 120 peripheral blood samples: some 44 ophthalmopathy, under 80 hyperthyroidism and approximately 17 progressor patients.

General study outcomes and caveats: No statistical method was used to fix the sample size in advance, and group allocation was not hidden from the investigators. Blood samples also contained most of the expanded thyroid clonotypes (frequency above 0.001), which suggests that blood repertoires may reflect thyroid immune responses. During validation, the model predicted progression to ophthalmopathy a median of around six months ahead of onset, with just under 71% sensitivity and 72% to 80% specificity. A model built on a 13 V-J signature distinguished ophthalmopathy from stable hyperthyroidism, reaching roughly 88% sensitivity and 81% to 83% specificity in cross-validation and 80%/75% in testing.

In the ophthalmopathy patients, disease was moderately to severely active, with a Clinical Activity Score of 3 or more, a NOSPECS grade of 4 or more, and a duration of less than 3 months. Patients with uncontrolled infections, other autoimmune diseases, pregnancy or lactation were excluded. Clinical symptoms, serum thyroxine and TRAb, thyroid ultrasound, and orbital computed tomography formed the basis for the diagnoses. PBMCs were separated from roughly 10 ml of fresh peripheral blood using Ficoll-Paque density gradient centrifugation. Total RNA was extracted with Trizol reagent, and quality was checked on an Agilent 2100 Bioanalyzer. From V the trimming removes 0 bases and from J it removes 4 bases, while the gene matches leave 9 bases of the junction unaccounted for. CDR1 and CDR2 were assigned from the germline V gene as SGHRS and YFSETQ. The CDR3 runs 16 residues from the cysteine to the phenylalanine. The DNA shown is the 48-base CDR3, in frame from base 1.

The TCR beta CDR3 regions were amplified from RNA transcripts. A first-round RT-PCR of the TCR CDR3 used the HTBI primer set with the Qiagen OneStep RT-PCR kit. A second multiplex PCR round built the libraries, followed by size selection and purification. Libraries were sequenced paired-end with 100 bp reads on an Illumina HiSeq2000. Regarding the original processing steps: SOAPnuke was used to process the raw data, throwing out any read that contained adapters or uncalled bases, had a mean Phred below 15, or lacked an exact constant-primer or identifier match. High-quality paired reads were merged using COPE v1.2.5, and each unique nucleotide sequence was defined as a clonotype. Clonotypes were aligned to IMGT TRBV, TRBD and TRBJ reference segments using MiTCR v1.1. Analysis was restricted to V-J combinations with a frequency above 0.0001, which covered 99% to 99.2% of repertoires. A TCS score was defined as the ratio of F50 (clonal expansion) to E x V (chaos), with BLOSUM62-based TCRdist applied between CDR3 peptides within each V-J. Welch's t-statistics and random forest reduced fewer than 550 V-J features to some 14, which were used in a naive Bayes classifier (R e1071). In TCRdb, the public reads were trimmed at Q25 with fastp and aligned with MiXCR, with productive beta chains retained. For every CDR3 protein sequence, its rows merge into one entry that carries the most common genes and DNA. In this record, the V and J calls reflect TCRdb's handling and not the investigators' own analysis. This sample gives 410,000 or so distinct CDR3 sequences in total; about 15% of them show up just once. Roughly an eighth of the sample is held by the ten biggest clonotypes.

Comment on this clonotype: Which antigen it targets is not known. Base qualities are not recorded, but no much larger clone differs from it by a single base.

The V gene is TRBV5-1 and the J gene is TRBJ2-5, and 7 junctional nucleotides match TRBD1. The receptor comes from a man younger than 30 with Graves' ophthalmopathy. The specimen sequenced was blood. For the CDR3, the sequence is CASSLGQGGLGETQYF. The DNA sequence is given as TGCGCCAGCAGCTTGGGACAGGGCGGCTTAGGAGAGACCCAGTACTTC.